What follows are 5 T cell receptor beta chains derived from one specimen sequenced in a study of a mutant IDH1 vaccine in newly diagnosed glioma. Antigens of these TCRs are unknown. As to time point: week 11, during vaccination. Topical imiquimod accompanied each vaccine dose, which consisted of 300 ug of mutant IDH1 20-mer peptide. The repertoire was sequenced with immunoSEQ multiplex PCR; TCRdb's copy has only in-frame clones and lacks some. The table includes some 130,000 clones, roughly 75% detected once. Sequencing was performed on PBMCs, taken from a glioma patient whose treatment included an IDH1 peptide vaccine. These receptors all stem from a man between 40 and 49 years old with glioma.

This chain joins TRBV7-8 and TRBJ2-1; 9 nucleotides match TRBD2. J gave up 5 bases and V 1 base, and 3 bases lay outside the gene matches. Per the germline V gene, CDR1 is SGHVS and CDR2 is FQNEAQ. The CDR3 is made up of 15 amino acids. CDR3 sequence (DNA): TGTGCCAGCAGCTTAGTTGGCGGGGGGGACAATGAGCAGTTCTTC. It codes for CASSLVGGGDNEQFF. The full variable domain, in which reference TRBV7-8 and TRBJ2-1 provide the parts outside the CDR3, is GAGVSQSPRYKVAKRGQDVALRCDPISGHVSLFWYQQALGQGPEFLTYFQNEAQLDKSGLPSDRFFAERPEGSVSTLKIQRTQQEDSAVYLCASSLVGGGDNEQFFGPGTRLTVL.

As DNA, the CDR3 is TGTGCCAGCAGCTTAGGGGCAGGGGGCAACAATCAGCCCCAGCATTTT. Amino acid sequence: CASSLGAGGNNQPQHF. The chain couples TRBV7-9 to TRBJ1-5; 8 bases agree with TRBD1. Germline V lookup: CDR1 SEHNR, CDR2 FQNEAQ (reference sequence). The CDR3 is 16 residues long. With 1 base clipped from V and 3 bases from J, the junction kept 5 bases outside the gene matches.

The rearrangement links TRBV29-1 to TRBJ2-1; 9 nucleotides line up with TRBD1. Trimming cost V 2 bases and J 5 bases; bases outside gene matches: 19. This CDR3 comprises 19 residues. Looked up from germline, CDR1 is SQVTM and CDR2 is ANQGSEA. The CDR3 here is CSVESWSGTGNGGDNEQFF. The DNA for the CDR3 is TGCAGCGTTGAAAGTTGGTCCGGGACAGGGAACGGTGGGGACAATGAGCAGTTCTTC.

J is TRBJ2-6 and V is TRBV7-9; no clear D. CDR1 and CDR2 (germline): SEHNR, FQNEAQ (reference sequence). The ends were cut back, 1 base at V and 0 bases at J, with 16 bases in the middle. The CDR3 has 19 residues. CDR3 in DNA: TGTGCCAGCAGCTTAGAGGGCAGTCTTACCGTCTCTGGGGCCAACGTCCTGACTTTC. Protein: CASSLEGSLTVSGANVLTF.

The V gene is TRBV7-2, the J gene TRBJ1-2; D is uncertain. CDR3 length: 12 amino acids. Trimming took 1 base from V and 8 from J, leaving 8 bases between them. CDR1 SGHTA and CDR2 FQGNSA come from the germline V gene. CDR3 loop: CASSLGGRGYTF. The CDR3 DNA reads as TGTGCCAGCAGCTTAGGTGGTCGGGGCTACACCTTC.